A single sample gave rise to the 30 T cell receptor beta chains below, sequenced in a study of shared clonotypes between healthy human individuals. CD45RO-negative CD8 cells positively selected for CCR7 made up the naive population, which excluded terminally differentiated effector memory CD45RA+ cells. Here immunoSEQ multiplex PCR was the method, and the copy in TCRdb shows in-frame clones only, minus some. This table has about 820,000 clones, nearly 95% appearing once. The specimen sequenced was naive CD8+ T cells sorted from blood. The receptors here all came from a man aged 25-40 years in good health.

This clone was found a few times. The chain employs TRBV6-5 and TRBJ2-2; D remains unclear. This CDR3 comprises 12 residues. Germline V gene lookup returns CDR1 MNHEY and CDR2 SVGAGI. V gave up 5 bases and J gave up 8 bases, with 9 bases separating them. The CDR3 sequence is CASSRTWGELFF. As DNA, the CDR3 is TGTGCCAGCAGTCGGACCTGGGGGGAGCTGTTTTTT.

Here the CDR3 reads CASSHPGPKPGELFF. CDR3 in DNA: TGTGCCAGCAGCCACCCGGGTCCCAAGCCCGGGGAGCTGTTTTTT. V gene TRBV11-2 combines with J gene TRBJ2-2; D not certain. V was pared by 5 bases and J by 6 bases, with 16 bases between. Germline values: CDR1 SGHAT, CDR2 FQNNGV. This CDR3 contains 15 residues.

With respect to this clone: Other DNA variants within this sample encode the same CDR3. The rearrangement links TRBV5-1 to TRBJ2-3; a possible D gene is TRBD2 (5 bases). Trimming removed 4 bases at V and 2 bases at J, with 8 bases between. This CDR3 has 13 amino acids. CDR1 is SGHRS and CDR2 is YFSETQ in the germline V gene. The CDR3 nucleotides read TGCGCCAGCAGCCCGGAGGTCACAGATACGCAGTATTTT. Encoded protein: CASSPEVTDTQYF.

The V and J genes are TRBV27 and TRBJ2-1, with 9 bases matching TRBD2. Germline assignment: CDR1 MNHEY and CDR2 SMNVEV (reference sequence). V lost 2 bases and J lost 9; bases outside the gene matches: 8. The CDR3 length is 15 residues. The CDR3 DNA is TGTGCCAGCAGTTTACTGGGCGGGAGGGGGGTTGAGCAGTTCTTC. Protein product: CASSLLGGRGVEQFF.

The gene calls are TRBV29-1 and TRBJ2-4; 9 bases map to TRBD2. The ends lost 4 bases at V and 8 bases at J; junction bases unmatched: 12. The germline V gene has CDR1 SQVTM and CDR2 ANQGSEA. The CDR3 covers 15 residues. CDR3 amino acids: CSVGLAEAIGDIQYF. The DNA for the CDR3 is TGCAGCGTTGGACTAGCGGAGGCAATTGGTGACATTCAGTACTTC.

The CDR3 DNA is TGTGCCACCAGCAGACTCCCGGACAGATACAATGAGCAGTTCTTC. Protein: CATSRLPDRYNEQFF. This chain connects TRBV15 to TRBJ2-1; D is possibly TRBD1 (6 bases). The germline gives CDR1 LNHNV, CDR2 YYDKDF (reference sequence). This CDR3 comprises 15 residues. Trimming took 2 bases from V and 4 from J, leaving 12 bases between them.

The rearrangement joins TRBV7-9 to TRBJ2-1, with 12 bases aligning to TRBD2. There are 18 residues in the CDR3. J was trimmed by 8 bases and V by 6 bases; bases with no gene match: 17. From germline, CDR1 is SEHNR and CDR2 FQNEAQ (reference sequence). As DNA, the CDR3 is TGTGCCAGCAGTCCTAGGACTAGCGGGATCAACTATAACGATGAGCAGTTCTTC. Residues: CASSPRTSGINYNDEQFF.

The chain carries TRBV28 and TRBJ1-1; D uncertain. V lost 2 bases and J lost 1, with 8 bases in between. Germline-derived CDR1 and CDR2 are MDHEN and SYDVKM. The CDR3 runs 14 residues. CDR3 protein: CASSLRLPNTEAFF. The CDR3 nucleotides read TGTGCCAGCAGTTTAAGGCTTCCGAACACTGAAGCTTTCTTT. The full variable domain, rest sourced from reference TRBV28 and TRBJ1-1, is DVKVTQSSRYLVKRTGEKVFLECVQDMDHENMFWYRQDPGLGLRLIYFSYDVKMKEKGDIPEGYSVSREKKERFSLILESASTNQTSMYLCASSLRLPNTEAFFGQGTRLTVV.

Regarding this clone: This sample also contains other DNA sequences that code for the same CDR3. CDR3 in DNA: TGTGCCAGCAGCTTTCCCTCCTACAATGAGCAGTTCTTC. It specifies CASSFPSYNEQFF. This chain uses TRBV7-9 with TRBJ2-1; D gene unclear. V lost 3 bases and J lost 0, with 3 bases in between. The CDR3 extends over 13 amino acids. Germline V gene data show CDR1 as SEHNR and CDR2 as FQNEAQ (reference sequence).

The V gene is TRBV15, the J gene TRBJ2-7, with a tentative D call TRBD1 (6 bases). CDR3 length: 14 amino acids. The germline gives CDR1 LNHNV, CDR2 YYDKDF (reference sequence). Between the trimmed V and J ends, which lost 1 base and 3 bases, there was a span of 10 bases. The CDR3 coding sequence is TGTGCCACCAGCAGAGTCCGGGACAACTACGAGCAGTACTTC. Its protein product is CATSRVRDNYEQYF.

The genes are TRBV9 and TRBJ2-7, with TRBD1 matching 10 bases. The CDR3 sequence is 16 residues long. CDR1 SGDLS and CDR2 YYNGEE come from the germline V gene. Trimming at V came to 2 bases and at J to 0 bases, leaving 5 bases not matched to a gene. In nucleotides, the CDR3 is TGTGCCAGCAGCGTTGGAGGGGACAGGGGCTCCTACGAGCAGTACTTC. Protein: CASSVGGDRGSYEQYF.

The chain links TRBV5-6 to TRBJ2-5; TRBD1 matches 7 bases. The V and J ends lost 3 bases and 6 bases, in that order; junction bases with no gene match: 20. The CDR3 sequence is 18 residues long. Looked up from germline, CDR1 is SGHDT and CDR2 is YYEEEE. The CDR3 DNA is TGTGCCAGCAGCTCAAGCAAAAAGTCGACAGGGACGGTACAGACCCAGTACTTC. Translation: CASSSSKKSTGTVQTQYF.

CDR3 loop: CASSGRNSYEQYF. CDR3 nucleotides: TGTGCCAGCTCCGGACGGAACTCCTACGAGCAGTACTTC. The chain links TRBV11-2 to TRBJ2-7, with unresolved D. Germline CDR1 SGHAT, CDR2 FQNNGV. V was trimmed by 8 bases and J by 0 bases, leaving 11 bases between them. The CDR3 has 13 amino acids.

This chain connects TRBV9 to TRBJ2-2; 7 bases align to TRBD2. Germline assignment: CDR1 SGDLS and CDR2 YYNGEE. This CDR3 comprises 16 residues. Germline trimming cut 1 base from V and 5 bases from J; bases unmatched to any gene: 8. The CDR3 bases are TGTGCCAGCAGCGTAAACCGGGAGGAGGGAACCGGGGAGCTGTTTTTT. Protein: CASSVNREEGTGELFF.

This sequence joins TRBV7-8 and TRBJ2-7, with D possibly TRBD1 on 6 matching bases. Between the trimmed V and J ends, which lost 5 bases and 9 bases, there was a span of 20 bases. CDR3 length: 14 residues. The germline V gene has CDR1 SGHVS and CDR2 FQNEAQ. The CDR3 reads CASSPSRAGDWQYF. The CDR3 nucleotides read TGTGCCAGCAGCCCCTCGAGGGCAGGGGATTGGCAGTACTTC.

The chain links TRBV4-1 to TRBJ1-2; unclear D gene. Trimming stripped 3 bases from V and 5 bases from J, with 13 bases between. The CDR3 runs to 14 residues. Germline V gives CDR1 MGHRA, CDR2 YSYEKL. The CDR3 region is CASSQNPAEYGYTF. As DNA, the CDR3 is TGCGCCAGCAGCCAGAATCCAGCGGAATATGGCTACACCTTC.

The chain links TRBV9 to TRBJ2-7, with 7 bases aligning to TRBD1. Unmatched junction bases numbered 4, after V lost 2 bases and J lost 2 bases. This CDR3 contains 14 residues. Germline loops: CDR1 SGDLS, CDR2 YYNGEE. The chain's CDR3 is CASSVGTAPYEQYF. In DNA form, the CDR3 reads TGTGCCAGCAGCGTTGGGACAGCCCCCTACGAGCAGTACTTC.

CDR3 in DNA: TGCGCCAGCAGCCCTCGTCAACTAGTTTCCTACAATGAGCAGTTCTTC. Translating it yields CASSPRQLVSYNEQFF. The chain joins TRBV4-1 to TRBJ2-1; weak D call: TRBD2 (5 bases). This CDR3 contains 16 residues. V lost 4 bases, J lost 1 base, and 14 bases lay in between. Germline loops: CDR1 MGHRA, CDR2 YSYEKL.

CDR3 loop: CASSQTGSGETQYF. The CDR3 DNA reads as TGTGCCAGCAGTCAGACAGGGTCGGGAGAGACCCAGTACTTC. This chain links TRBV6-5 with TRBJ2-5; 7 bases line up with TRBD1. Looked up from germline, CDR1 is MNHEY and CDR2 is SVGAGI. After removal of 5 bases from V and 4 bases from J, the junction contained 7 bases not matched to a gene. The CDR3 loop spans 14 amino acids.

Note on this clone: The sample holds other DNA sequences that translate to the same CDR3. The rearrangement uses TRBV5-4 and TRBJ2-1; D gene ambiguous. This CDR3 contains 13 residues. Trimming pared 4 bases from V and 0 bases from J, leaving 5 bases between. CDR1 is SGHNT and CDR2 is YYREEE in the germline V gene (reference sequence). The CDR3 sequence is CASSPSSYNEQFF. The CDR3 DNA is TGTGCCAGCAGCCCCAGCTCCTACAATGAGCAGTTCTTC.

The chain couples TRBV27 to TRBJ2-2; 15 bases line up with TRBD2. This CDR3 contains 17 residues. Germline V gives CDR1 MNHEY, CDR2 SMNVEV (reference sequence). J gave up 6 bases and V 4 bases, and 6 bases lay outside the gene matches. The CDR3 nucleotides are TGTGCCAGCAGTTGGGGACTAGCGGGAGGTGGGGCCGGGGAGCTGTTTTTT. Translation: CASSWGLAGGGAGELFF.

Comments on this clone: Other DNA variants within this sample encode the same CDR3. V usage is TRBV28 and J usage is TRBJ2-1, with TRBD1 matching over 7 bases. The ends lost 5 bases at V and 4 bases at J; junction bases unmatched: 8. The germline V gene has CDR1 MDHEN and CDR2 SYDVKM. CDR3 length: 15 residues. The CDR3 nucleotides are TGTGCCAGCAGTGGTACCGGGACAGAATACAATGAGCAGTTCTTC. The encoded protein is CASSGTGTEYNEQFF.

The J gene is TRBJ1-5, the V gene TRBV27; no reliable D call. CDR3 length: 11 residues. Trimming took off 8 bases at V and 2 bases at J, with 4 bases between the two ends. CDR1 is MNHEY, CDR2 SMNVEV, per germline (reference sequence). CDR3 sequence: CASGGNQPQHF. Written as DNA, the CDR3 is TGTGCCAGCGGGGGCAATCAGCCCCAGCATTTT.

The CDR3 loop reads CASSPAGTSTNQETQYF. CDR3 DNA: TGTGCCAGCAGTCCCGCCGGGACTAGCACCAACCAAGAGACCCAGTACTTC. The chain uses TRBV9 and TRBJ2-5; the match to TRBD2 covers 9 bases. The CDR3 is 17 amino acids. V was clipped by 5 bases and J by 0 bases; unmatched bases: 11. Germline CDR1 and CDR2: SGDLS and YYNGEE.

V is TRBV5-4 and J is TRBJ2-7, with D possibly matching TRBD1 (6 bases). From germline, CDR1 is SGHNT and CDR2 YYREEE (reference sequence). There are 14 residues in the CDR3. The germline V and J ends were trimmed by 4 bases and 3 bases, with 14 bases remaining between them. DNA of the CDR3: TGTGCCAGCAGCAGTGGGACACAGATCTACGAGCAGTACTTC. Translating gives CASSSGTQIYEQYF. The full variable domain, with the rest looked up from reference TRBV5-4 and TRBJ2-7, is ETGVTQSPTHLIKTRGQQVTLRCSSQSGHNTVSWYQQALGQGPQFIFQYYREEENGRGNFPPRFSGLQFPNYSSELNVNALELDDSALYLCASSSGTQIYEQYFGPGTRLTVT.

This clone appeared a single time. V gene TRBV28 combines with J gene TRBJ2-7; D unresolved. The CDR3 totals 12 residues. Trimming took 7 bases from V and 2 from J, leaving 9 bases between them. From germline, CDR1 is MDHEN and CDR2 SYDVKM. The DNA of the CDR3 is TGTGCCAGCACCAAGACCCCCTACGAGCAGTACTTC. Amino acid sequence: CASTKTPYEQYF.

This CDR3 is CAISESVGQGYEQYF. The DNA of the CDR3 is TGTGCCATCAGTGAGTCAGTAGGGCAGGGCTACGAGCAGTACTTC. The chain combines TRBV10-3 with TRBJ2-7, with D tentatively TRBD1 (5 bases). Germline V CDR1 and CDR2: ENHRY, SYGVKD. Trimming cost V 0 bases and J 3 bases, with 12 bases left between them. The CDR3 has 15 residues.

The chain employs TRBV5-5 and TRBJ2-1, with 10 nucleotides matching TRBD2. The germline V gene has CDR1 SGHKS and CDR2 YYEKEE (reference sequence). The length of the CDR3 is 17 residues. The junction had 8 bases not matched to a gene; V was cut back by 3 bases and J by 2 bases. CDR3 bases: TGTGCCAGCAGCTGGAGCGAGCGGGAGGGTACCTACAATGAGCAGTTCTTC. Translating gives CASSWSEREGTYNEQFF. The full variable domain, its missing parts supplied by reference TRBV5-5 and TRBJ2-1, is DAGVTQSPTHLIKTRGQQVTLRCSPISGHKSVSWYQQVLGQGPQFIFQYYEKEERGRGNFPDRFSARQFPNYSSELNVNALLLGDSALYLCASSWSEREGTYNEQFFGPGTRLTVL.

This clone was seen once. The chain combines TRBV6-6 with TRBJ1-4; maybe TRBD1 (6 bases). From germline, CDR1 is MNHNY and CDR2 SVGAGI (reference sequence). Trimming took off 7 bases at V and 2 bases at J, with 14 bases between the two ends. The CDR3 is made up of 15 amino acids. The CDR3 spells CASTHRRGTNEKLFF. CDR3 sequence (DNA): TGTGCCAGCACCCATAGAAGGGGGACTAATGAAAAACTGTTTTTT.

J is TRBJ1-2 and V is TRBV6-1, with D uncertain. Germline lookup yields CDR1 MNHNS and CDR2 SASEGT. The CDR3 contains 16 residues. V dropped 2 bases and J dropped 1 base, with 14 bases sitting between them. The CDR3 DNA sequence: TGTGCCAGCAGTGAACAGGACCGGGCCTATAACTATGGCTACACCTTC. It yields the protein CASSEQDRAYNYGYTF.